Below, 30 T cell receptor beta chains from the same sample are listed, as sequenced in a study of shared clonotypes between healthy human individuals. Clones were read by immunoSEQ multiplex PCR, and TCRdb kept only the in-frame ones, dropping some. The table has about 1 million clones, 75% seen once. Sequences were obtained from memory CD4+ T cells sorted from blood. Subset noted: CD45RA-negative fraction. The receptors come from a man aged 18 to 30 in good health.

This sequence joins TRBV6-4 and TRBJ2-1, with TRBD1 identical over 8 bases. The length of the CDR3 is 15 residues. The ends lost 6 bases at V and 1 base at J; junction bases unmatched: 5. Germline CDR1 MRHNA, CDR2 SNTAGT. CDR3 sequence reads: CASRETGVSYNEQFF. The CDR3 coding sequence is TGTGCCAGCAGGGAGACAGGGGTGTCCTACAATGAGCAGTTCTTC.

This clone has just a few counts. The CDR3 DNA sequence: TGTGCCAGCAGGGAGTCGGGGGATGAAGCTTTCTTT. It translates to CASRESGDEAFF. The V gene is TRBV28, the J gene TRBJ1-1, with D tentatively TRBD1 (5 bases). Germline lookup yields CDR1 MDHEN and CDR2 SYDVKM. V lost 6 bases to trimming and J lost 7 bases, with 12 bases between them. The CDR3 is 12 amino acids.

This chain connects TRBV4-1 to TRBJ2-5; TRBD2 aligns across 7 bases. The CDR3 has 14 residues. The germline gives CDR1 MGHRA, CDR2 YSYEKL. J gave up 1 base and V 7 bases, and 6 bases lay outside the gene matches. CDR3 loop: CASTPGGSQETQYF. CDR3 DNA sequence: TGCGCCAGCACCCCGGGGGGTTCCCAAGAGACCCAGTACTTC.

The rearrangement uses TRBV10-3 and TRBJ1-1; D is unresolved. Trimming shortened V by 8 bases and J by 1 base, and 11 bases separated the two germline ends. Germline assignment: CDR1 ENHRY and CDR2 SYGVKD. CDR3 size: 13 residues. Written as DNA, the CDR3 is TGTGCCATCTTGGACGGAGCGAACACTGAAGCTTTCTTT. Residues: CAILDGANTEAFF.

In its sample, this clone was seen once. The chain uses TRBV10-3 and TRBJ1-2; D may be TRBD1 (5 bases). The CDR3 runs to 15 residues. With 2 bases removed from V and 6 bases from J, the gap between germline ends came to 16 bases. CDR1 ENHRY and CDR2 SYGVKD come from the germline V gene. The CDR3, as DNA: TGTGCCATCAGTGAGGGGGCCCTTTATGCAAATGGCTACACCTTC. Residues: CAISEGALYANGYTF.

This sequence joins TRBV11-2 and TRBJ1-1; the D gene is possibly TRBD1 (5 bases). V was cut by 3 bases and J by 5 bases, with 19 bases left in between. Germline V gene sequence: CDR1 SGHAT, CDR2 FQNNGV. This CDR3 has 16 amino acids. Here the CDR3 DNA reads TGTGCCAGCAGCTTTATAGGTTTGGGGGTGGCGACTGAAGCTTTCTTT. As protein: CASSFIGLGVATEAFF. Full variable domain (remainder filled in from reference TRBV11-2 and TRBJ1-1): EAGVAQSPRYKIIEKRQSVAFWCNPISGHATLYWYQQILGQGPKLLIQFQNNGVVDDSQLPKDRFSAERLKGVDSTLKIQPAKLEDSAVYLCASSFIGLGVATEAFFGQGTRLTVV.

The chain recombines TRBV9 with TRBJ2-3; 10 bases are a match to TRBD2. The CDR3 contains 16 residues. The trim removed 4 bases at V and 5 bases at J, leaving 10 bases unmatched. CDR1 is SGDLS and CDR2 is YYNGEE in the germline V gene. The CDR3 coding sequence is TGTGCCAGCAGCACTGGCACTAGCGGGATTGGAGATACGCAGTATTTT. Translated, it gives CASSTGTSGIGDTQYF.

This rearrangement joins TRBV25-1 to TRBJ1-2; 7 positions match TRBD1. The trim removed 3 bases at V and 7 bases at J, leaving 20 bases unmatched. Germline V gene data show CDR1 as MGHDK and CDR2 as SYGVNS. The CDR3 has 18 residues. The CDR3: CASSDLRDTDRRAGGYTF. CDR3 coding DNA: TGTGCCAGCAGTGACCTAAGAGACACGGACAGGCGGGCCGGTGGCTACACCTTC.

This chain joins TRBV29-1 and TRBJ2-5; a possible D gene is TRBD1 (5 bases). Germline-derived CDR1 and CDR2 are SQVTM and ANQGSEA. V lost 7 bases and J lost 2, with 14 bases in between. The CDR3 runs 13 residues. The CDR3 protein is CSAEGHLQETQYF. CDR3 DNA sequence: TGCAGCGCCGAAGGACACCTACAAGAGACCCAGTACTTC.

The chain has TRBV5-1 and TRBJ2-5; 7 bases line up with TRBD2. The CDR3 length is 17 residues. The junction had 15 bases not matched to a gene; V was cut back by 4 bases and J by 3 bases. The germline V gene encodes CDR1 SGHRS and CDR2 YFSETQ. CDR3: CASSKGGVGGSEETQYF. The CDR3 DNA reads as TGCGCCAGCAGCAAGGGCGGGGTCGGCGGGAGCGAAGAGACCCAGTACTTC. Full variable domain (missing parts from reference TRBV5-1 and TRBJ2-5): KAGVTQTPRYLIKTRGQQVTLSCSPISGHRSVSWYQQTPGQGLQFLFEYFSETQRNKGNFPGRFSGRQFSNSRSEMNVSTLELGDSALYLCASSKGGVGGSEETQYFGPGTRLLVL.

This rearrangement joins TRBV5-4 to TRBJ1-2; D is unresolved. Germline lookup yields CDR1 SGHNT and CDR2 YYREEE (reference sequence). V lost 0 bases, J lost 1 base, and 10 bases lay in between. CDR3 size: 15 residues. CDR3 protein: CASSLGERFNYGYTF. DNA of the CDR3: TGTGCCAGCAGCTTGGGGGAAAGGTTTAACTATGGCTACACCTTC.

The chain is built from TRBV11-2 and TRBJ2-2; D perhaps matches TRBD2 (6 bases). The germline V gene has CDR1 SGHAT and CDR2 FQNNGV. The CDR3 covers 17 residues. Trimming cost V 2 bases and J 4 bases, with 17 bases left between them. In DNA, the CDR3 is TGTGCCAGCAGCTTATGGGGAGTGGGGGGACCCACCGGGGAGCTGTTTTTT. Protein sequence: CASSLWGVGGPTGELFF.

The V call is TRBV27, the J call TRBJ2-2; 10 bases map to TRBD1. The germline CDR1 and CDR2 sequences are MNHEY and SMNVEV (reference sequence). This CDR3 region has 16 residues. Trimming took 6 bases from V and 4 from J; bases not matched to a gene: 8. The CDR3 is CASSLGQGPFTGELFF. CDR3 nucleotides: TGTGCCAGCAGCTTGGGACAGGGGCCTTTCACCGGGGAGCTGTTTTTT.

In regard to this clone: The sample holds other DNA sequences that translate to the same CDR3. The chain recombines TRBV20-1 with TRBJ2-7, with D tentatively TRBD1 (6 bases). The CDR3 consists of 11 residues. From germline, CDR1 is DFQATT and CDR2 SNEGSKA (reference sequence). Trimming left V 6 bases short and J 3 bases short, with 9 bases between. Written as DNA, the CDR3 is TGCAGTGCAAAGGGGGTCTACGAGCAGTACTTC. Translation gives CSAKGVYEQYF.

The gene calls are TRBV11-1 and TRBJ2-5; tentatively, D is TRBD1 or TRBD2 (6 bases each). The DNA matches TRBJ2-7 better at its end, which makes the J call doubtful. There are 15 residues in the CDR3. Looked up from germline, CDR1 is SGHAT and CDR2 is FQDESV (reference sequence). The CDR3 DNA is TGTGCCAGCAGCTTGTTCGAGGGGGGTTTCGACGAGCAGTACTTC. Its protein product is CASSLFEGGFDEQYF.

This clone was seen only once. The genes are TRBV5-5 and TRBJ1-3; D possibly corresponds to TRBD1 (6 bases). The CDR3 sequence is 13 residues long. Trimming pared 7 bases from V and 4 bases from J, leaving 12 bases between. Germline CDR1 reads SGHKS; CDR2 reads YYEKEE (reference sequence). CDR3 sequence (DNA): TGTGCCAGCCGGACAGCGGCGGGAAACACCATATATTTT. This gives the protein CASRTAAGNTIYF. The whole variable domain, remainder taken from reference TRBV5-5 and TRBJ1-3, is DAGVTQSPTHLIKTRGQQVTLRCSPISGHKSVSWYQQVLGQGPQFIFQYYEKEERGRGNFPDRFSARQFPNYSSELNVNALLLGDSALYLCASRTAAGNTIYFGEGSWLTVV.

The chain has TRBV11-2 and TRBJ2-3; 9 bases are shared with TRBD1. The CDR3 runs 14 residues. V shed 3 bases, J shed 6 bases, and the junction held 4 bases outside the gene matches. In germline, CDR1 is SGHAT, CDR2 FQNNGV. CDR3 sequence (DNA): TGTGCCAGCAGCTTTACAGGGGGCGCGGATACGCAGTATTTT. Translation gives CASSFTGGADTQYF.

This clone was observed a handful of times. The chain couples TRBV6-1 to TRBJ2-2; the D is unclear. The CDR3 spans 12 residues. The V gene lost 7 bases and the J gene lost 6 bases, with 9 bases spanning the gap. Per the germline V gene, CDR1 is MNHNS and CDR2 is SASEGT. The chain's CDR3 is CASTPPPGELFF. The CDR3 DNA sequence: TGTGCCAGCACACCACCCCCCGGGGAGCTGTTTTTT.

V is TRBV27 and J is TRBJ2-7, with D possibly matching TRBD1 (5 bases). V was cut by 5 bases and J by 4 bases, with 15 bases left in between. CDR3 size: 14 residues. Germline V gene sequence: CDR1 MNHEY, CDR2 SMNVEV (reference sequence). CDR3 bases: TGTGCCAGCAGTAAAGGGGTTGGGTCTTACGAGCAGTACTTC. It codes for CASSKGVGSYEQYF.

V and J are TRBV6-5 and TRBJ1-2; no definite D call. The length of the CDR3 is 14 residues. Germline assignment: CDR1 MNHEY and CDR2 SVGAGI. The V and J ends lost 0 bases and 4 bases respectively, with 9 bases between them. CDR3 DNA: TGTGCCAGCAGTTACTCGAGACACAGCTATGGCTACACCTTC. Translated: CASSYSRHSYGYTF.

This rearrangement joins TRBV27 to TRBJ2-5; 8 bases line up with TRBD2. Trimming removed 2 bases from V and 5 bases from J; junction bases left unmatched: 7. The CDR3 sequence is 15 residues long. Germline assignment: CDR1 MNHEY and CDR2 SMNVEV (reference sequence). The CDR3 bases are TGTGCCAGCAGTTTAGGCGGACTAGCTGCGGAGACCCAGTACTTC. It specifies CASSLGGLAAETQYF.

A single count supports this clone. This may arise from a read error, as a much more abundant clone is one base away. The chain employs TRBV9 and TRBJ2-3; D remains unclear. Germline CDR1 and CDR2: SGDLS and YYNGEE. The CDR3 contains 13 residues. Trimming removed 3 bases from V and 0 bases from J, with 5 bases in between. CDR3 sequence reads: CASSEPSTDTQYF. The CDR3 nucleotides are TGTGCCAGCAGCGAACCTAGCACAGATACGCAGTATTTT.

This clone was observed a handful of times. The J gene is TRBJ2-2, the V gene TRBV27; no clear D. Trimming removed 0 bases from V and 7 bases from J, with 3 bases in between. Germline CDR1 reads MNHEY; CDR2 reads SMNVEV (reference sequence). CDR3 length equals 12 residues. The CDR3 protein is CASSLSLGELFF. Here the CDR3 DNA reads TGTGCCAGCAGTTTATCGCTCGGGGAGCTGTTTTTT.

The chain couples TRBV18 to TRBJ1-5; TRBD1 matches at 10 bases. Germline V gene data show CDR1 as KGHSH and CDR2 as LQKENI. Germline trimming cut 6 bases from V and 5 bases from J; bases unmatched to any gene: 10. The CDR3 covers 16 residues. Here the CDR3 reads CASSPGQGSGDQPQHF. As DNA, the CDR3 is TGTGCCAGCTCCCCGGGACAGGGGTCGGGCGATCAGCCCCAGCATTTT.

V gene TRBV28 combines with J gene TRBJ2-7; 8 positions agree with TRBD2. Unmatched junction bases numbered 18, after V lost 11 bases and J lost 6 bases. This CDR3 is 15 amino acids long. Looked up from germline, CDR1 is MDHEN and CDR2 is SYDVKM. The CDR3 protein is CASGPGRGTRSEQYF. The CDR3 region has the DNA TGTGCCTCAGGGCCCGGGCGTGGGACTAGGAGCGAGCAGTACTTC.

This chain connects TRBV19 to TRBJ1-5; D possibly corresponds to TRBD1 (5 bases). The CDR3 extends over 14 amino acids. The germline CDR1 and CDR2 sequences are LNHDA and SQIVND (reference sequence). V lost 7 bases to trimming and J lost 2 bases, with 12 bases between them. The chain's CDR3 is CASTWGFGNQPQHF. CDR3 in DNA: TGTGCCAGTACGTGGGGGTTCGGCAATCAGCCCCAGCATTTT.

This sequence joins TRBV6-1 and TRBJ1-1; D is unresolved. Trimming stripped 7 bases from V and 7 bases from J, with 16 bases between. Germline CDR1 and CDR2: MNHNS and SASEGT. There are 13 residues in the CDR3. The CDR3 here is CASTKSPAVEAFF. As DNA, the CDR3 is TGTGCCAGCACCAAATCCCCAGCGGTTGAAGCTTTCTTT.

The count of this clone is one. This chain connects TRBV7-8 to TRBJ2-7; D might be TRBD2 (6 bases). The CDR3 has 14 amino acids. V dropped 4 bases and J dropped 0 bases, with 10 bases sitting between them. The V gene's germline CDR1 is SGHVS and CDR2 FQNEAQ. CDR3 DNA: TGTGCCAGCAGCTACGGGCGGGACTCCTACGAGCAGTACTTC. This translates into CASSYGRDSYEQYF.

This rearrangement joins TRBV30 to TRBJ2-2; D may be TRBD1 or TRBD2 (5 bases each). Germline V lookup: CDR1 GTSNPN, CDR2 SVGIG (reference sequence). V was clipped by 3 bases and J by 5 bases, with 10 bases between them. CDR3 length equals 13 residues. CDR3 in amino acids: CAWRTGTTGELFF. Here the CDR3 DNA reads TGTGCCTGGAGGACTGGGACGACCGGGGAGCTGTTTTTT.

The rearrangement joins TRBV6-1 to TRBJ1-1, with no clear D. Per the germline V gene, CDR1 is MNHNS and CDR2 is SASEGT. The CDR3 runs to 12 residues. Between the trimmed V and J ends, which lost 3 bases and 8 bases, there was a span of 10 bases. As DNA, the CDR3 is TGTGCCAGCAGTGAGTATCAGTTAGAAGCTTTCTTT. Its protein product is CASSEYQLEAFF.